The 4 T cell receptor beta chains reported below all come from one sample, sequenced in a study of blood T cell repertoires in COVID-19 (dated by TCRdb to 2018 to 2020). The library was built by means of the immunoSEQ multiplex PCR assay. TCRdb retrieved this table from immuneACCESS and kept in-frame rearrangements only. Not all clones are present; in checked studies, unresolved V genes account for under half, and no reason is known for the remainder. The sample table contains a few hundred thousand clones; only one count was recorded for roughly 90% of them. The ten largest clones add up to around 4.4% of the sample. Sequenced: PBMCs or T cells enriched from blood (not recorded which). The receptors were gathered from a woman aged 18-29 years with acute COVID-19.

The V gene is TRBV28, the J gene TRBJ1-2; weak D call: TRBD1 (6 bases). The CDR3 is 12 amino acids. Germline V lookup: CDR1 MDHEN, CDR2 SYDVKM. V gave up 5 bases and J gave up 8 bases, with 12 bases separating them. The CDR3 sequence is CASSQQGFGYTF. In nucleotides, the CDR3 is TGTGCCAGCAGTCAACAGGGATTCGGCTACACCTTC.

The chain has TRBV27 and TRBJ1-1; D is unresolved. Germline loops: CDR1 MNHEY, CDR2 SMNVEV (reference sequence). The CDR3 length is 14 residues. Trimming cost V 3 bases and J 1 base, with 9 bases left between them. The CDR3: CASSLERGNTEAFF. CDR3 sequence (DNA): TGTGCCAGCAGTTTGGAGCGAGGGAACACTGAAGCTTTCTTT.

This chain joins TRBV7-9 and TRBJ1-2; 9 bases map to TRBD1. V shed 0 bases and J 5 bases; nucleotides not matched to a gene: 7. Germline loops: CDR1 SEHNR, CDR2 FQNEAQ (reference sequence). The CDR3 consists of 16 residues. CDR3 residues: CASSLATGTGKYGYTF. For the CDR3, the DNA is TGTGCCAGCAGCTTAGCCACCGGGACAGGGAAATATGGCTACACCTTC.

The V gene is TRBV29-1, the J gene TRBJ1-4, with TRBD1 identical over 8 bases. This CDR3 region has 15 residues. Germline CDR1 SQVTM, CDR2 ANQGSEA. The J segment lost 4 bases and the V segment lost 4 bases, leaving 8 bases of the junction unmatched. CDR3 region: CSVAGRRGLNEKLFF. The CDR3 nucleotides read TGCAGCGTTGCCGGGCGCAGGGGGCTTAATGAAAAACTGTTTTTT.